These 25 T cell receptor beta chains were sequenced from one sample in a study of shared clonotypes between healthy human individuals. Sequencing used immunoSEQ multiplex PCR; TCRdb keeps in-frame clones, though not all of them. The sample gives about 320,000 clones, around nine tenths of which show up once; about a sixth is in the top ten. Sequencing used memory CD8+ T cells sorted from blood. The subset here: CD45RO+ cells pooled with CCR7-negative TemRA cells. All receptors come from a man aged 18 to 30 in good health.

The CDR3 reads CSVEDPGGQVYTF. The CDR3 DNA reads as TGCAGCGTTGAAGATCCAGGGGGCCAGGTCTACACCTTC. The rearrangement links TRBV29-1 to TRBJ1-2; 8 bases agree with TRBD1. Per germline, CDR1 SQVTM and CDR2 ANQGSEA. The junction had 7 bases not matched to a gene; V was cut back by 0 bases and J by 10 bases. This CDR3 is 13 amino acids long.

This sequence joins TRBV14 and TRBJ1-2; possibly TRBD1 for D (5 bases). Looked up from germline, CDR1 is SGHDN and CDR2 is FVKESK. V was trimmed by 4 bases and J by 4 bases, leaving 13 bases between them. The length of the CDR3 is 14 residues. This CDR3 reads CASSPLGELYGYTF. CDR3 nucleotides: TGTGCCAGCAGCCCTTTGGGGGAGCTCTATGGCTACACCTTC. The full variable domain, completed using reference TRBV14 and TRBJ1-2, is EAGVTQFPSHSVIEKGQTVTLRCDPISGHDNLYWYRRVMGKEIKFLLHFVKESKQDESGMPNNRFLAERTGGTYSTLKVQPAELEDSGVYFCASSPLGELYGYTFGSGTRLTVV.

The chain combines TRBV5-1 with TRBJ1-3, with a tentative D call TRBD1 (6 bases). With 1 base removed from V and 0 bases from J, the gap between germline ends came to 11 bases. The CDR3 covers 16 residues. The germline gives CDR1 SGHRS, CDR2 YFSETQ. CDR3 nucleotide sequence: TGCGCCAGCAGCTTGCCCAGGGGTGGCTCTGGAAACACCATATATTTT. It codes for CASSLPRGGSGNTIYF.

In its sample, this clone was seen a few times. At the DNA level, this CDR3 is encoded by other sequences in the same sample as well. Here the CDR3 reads CSVEGGQGAQSYNEQFF. The CDR3 DNA sequence: TGCAGCGTTGAAGGGGGTCAGGGGGCTCAGTCGTACAATGAGCAGTTCTTC. V and J are TRBV29-1 and TRBJ2-1; 8 bases fit TRBD1. Germline V gene data show CDR1 as SQVTM and CDR2 as ANQGSEA. The V gene end was trimmed by 1 base and the J gene end by 4 bases; junction bases not matched to a gene: 12. The CDR3 covers 17 residues.

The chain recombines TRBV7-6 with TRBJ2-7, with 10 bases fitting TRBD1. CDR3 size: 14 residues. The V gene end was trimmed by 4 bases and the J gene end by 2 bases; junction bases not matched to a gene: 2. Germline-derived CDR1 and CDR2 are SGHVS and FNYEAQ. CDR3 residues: CASSSGTGAYEQYF. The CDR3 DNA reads TGTGCCAGCAGCTCCGGGACAGGGGCCTACGAGCAGTACTTC.

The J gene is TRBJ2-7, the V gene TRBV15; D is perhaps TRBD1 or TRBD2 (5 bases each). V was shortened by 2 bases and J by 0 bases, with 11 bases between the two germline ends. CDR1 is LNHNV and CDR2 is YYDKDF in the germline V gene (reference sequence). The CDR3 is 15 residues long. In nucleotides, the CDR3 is TGTGCCACCAGCAGAAACCCGGGGCCCTCCTACGAGCAGTACTTC. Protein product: CATSRNPGPSYEQYF.

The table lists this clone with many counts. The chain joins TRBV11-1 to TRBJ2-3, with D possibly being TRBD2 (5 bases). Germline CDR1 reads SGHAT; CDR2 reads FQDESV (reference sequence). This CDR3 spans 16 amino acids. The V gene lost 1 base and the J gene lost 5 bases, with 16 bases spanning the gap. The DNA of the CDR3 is TGTGCCAGCAGCTTAGTATACGGGGTACAAGGAGATACGCAGTATTTT. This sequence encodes CASSLVYGVQGDTQYF.

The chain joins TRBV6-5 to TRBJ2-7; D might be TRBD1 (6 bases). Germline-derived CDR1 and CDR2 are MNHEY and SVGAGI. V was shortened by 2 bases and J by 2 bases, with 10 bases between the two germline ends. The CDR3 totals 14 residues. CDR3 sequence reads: CASSYTDSAYEQYF. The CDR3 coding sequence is TGTGCCAGCAGTTACACGGACAGTGCCTACGAGCAGTACTTC.

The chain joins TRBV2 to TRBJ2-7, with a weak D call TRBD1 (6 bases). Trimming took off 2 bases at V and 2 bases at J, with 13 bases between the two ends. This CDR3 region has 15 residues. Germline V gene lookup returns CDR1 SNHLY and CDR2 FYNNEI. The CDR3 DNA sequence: TGTGCCAGCAGTGAAAGGGGGTTACCCCCCTACGAGCAGTACTTC. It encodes CASSERGLPPYEQYF.

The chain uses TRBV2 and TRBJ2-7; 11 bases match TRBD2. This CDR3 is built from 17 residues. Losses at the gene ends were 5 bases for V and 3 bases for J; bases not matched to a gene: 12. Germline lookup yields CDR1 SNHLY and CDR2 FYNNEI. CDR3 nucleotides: TGTGCCAGCAGTAGCCTCGGGCTAGCGGGAGGCATCTACGAGCAGTACTTC. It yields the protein CASSSLGLAGGIYEQYF.

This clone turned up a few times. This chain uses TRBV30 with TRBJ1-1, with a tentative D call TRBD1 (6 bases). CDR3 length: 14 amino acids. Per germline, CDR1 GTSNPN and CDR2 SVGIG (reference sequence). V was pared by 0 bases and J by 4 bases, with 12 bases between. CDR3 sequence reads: CAWSVGDTSTEAFF. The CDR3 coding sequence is TGTGCCTGGAGTGTCGGGGACACATCCACTGAAGCTTTCTTT.

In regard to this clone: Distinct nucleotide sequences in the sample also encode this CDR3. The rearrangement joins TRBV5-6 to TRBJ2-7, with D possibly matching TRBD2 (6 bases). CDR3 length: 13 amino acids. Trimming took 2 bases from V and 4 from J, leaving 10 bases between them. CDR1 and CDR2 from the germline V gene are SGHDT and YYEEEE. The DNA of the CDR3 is TGTGCCAGCAGCTTCGGGGGATCGTACGAGCAGTACTTC. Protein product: CASSFGGSYEQYF.

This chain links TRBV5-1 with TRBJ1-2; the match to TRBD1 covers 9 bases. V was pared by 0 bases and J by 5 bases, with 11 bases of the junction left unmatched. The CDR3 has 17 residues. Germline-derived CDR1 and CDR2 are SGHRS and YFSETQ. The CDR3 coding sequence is TGCGCCAGCAGCTTGGTGACAGGGGGACTCCTTGGATATGGCTACACCTTC. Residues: CASSLVTGGLLGYGYTF.

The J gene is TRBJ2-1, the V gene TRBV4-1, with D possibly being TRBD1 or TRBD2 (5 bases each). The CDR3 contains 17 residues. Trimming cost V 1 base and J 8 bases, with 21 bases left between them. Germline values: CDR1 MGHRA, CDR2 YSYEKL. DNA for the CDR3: TGCGCCAGCAGCCAAGCTGGTTTAGGTCCCCGGGGCCATGAGCAGTTCTTC. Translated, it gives CASSQAGLGPRGHEQFF.

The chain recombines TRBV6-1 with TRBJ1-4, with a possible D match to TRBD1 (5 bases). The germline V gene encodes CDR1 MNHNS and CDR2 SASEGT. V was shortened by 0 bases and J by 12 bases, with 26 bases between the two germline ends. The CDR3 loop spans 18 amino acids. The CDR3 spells CASSEALYGFGAILELFF. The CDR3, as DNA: TGTGCCAGCAGTGAAGCTTTGTACGGGTTTGGGGCAATTTTGGAACTGTTTTTT.

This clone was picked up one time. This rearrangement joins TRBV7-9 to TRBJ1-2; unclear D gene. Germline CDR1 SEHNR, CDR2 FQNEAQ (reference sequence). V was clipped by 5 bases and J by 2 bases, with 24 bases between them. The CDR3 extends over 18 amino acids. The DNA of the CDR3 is TGTGCCAGCAGCCCTCCCTCGGGGTGGCAGAAAGAAAACTATGGCTACACCTTC. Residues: CASSPPSGWQKENYGYTF.

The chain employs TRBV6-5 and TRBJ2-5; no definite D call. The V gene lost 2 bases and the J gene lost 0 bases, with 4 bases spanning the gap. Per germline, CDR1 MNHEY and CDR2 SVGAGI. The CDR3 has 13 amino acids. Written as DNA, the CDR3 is TGTGCCAGCAGTTACCCAAACCAAGAGACCCAGTACTTC. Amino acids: CASSYPNQETQYF.

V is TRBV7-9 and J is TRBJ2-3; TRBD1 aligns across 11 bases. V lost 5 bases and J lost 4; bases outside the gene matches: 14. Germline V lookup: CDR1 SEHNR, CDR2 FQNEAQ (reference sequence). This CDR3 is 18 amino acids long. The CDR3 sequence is CASSAIDGQGALPDTQYF. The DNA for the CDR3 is TGTGCCAGCAGCGCGATAGATGGACAGGGGGCCCTCCCAGATACGCAGTATTTT.

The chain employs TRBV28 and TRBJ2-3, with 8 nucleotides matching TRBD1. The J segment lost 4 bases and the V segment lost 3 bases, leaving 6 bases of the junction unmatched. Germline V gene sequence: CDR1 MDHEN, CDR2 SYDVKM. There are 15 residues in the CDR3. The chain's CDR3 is CASSFRDRGPDTQYF. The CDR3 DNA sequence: TGTGCCAGCAGTTTCCGTGACAGGGGCCCAGATACGCAGTATTTT.

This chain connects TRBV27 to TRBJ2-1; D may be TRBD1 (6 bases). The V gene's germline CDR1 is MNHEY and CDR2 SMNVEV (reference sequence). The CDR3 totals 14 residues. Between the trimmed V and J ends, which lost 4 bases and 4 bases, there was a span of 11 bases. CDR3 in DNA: TGTGCCAGCAGTTCCCGGGACACTTACAATGAGCAGTTCTTC. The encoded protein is CASSSRDTYNEQFF.

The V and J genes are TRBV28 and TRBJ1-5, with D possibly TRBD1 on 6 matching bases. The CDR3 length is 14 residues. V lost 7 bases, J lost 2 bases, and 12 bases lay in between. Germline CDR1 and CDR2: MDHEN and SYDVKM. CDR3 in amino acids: CASTRTGRNQPQHF. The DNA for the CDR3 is TGTGCCAGCACCAGAACAGGGCGCAATCAGCCCCAGCATTTT.

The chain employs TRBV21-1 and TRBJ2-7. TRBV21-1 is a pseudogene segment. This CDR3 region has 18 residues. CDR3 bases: TGTGCCAGCAGCAGCCCACCACCAAAGTGGGGGACCGCCTACGAGCAGTACTTC. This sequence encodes CASSSPPPKWGTAYEQYF.

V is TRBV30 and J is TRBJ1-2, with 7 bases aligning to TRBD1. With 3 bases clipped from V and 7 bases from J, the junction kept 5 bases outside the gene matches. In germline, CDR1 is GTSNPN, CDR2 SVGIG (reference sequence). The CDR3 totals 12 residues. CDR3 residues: CAWRKDRPGYTF. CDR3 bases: TGTGCCTGGAGAAAGGACAGGCCTGGCTACACCTTC.

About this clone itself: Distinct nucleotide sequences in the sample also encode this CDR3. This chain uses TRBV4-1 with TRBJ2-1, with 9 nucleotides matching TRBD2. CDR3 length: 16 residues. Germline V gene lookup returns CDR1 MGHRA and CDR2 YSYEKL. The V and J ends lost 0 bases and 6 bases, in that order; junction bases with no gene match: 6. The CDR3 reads CASSQEPGLAGNEQFF. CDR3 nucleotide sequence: TGCGCCAGCAGCCAAGAGCCGGGACTAGCCGGCAATGAGCAGTTCTTC.

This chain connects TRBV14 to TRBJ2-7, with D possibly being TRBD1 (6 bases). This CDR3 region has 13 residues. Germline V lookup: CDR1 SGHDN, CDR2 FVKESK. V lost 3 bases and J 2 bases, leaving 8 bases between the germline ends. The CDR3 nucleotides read TGTGCCAGCAGCCACAGGGGAACCTACGAGCAGTACTTC. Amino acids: CASSHRGTYEQYF.